This T cell receptor (beta chain) was sequenced during a study of cytomegalovirus exposure and HLA in healthy donors. The wider study: The platform used for the roughly 130 validation repertoires matched that of the roughly 700 first-cohort repertoires, a later analysis reported.

From germline, CDR1 is SNHLY and CDR2 FYNNEI. This CDR3 is built from 14 residues. V shed 7 bases and J 4 bases; nucleotides not matched to a gene: 9. Some clones are missing from TCRdb's copy, which holds only in-frame ones; the method was immunoSEQ multiplex PCR. The sample carries roughly 280,000 clones, approximately 83% recorded once. Comments on this clone: Its target is not known.

Overall study findings and caveats: Reported performance of the classifier showed diagnosis of cytomegalovirus status with high specificity and sensitivity. CMV antigen specificity was confirmed in vitro for a few CMV-associated chains. The tendency of first-cohort TCR clusters to co-occur in the roughly 130 validation repertoires emerged from a later analysis.

The sequenced sample was PBMCs. The rearrangement uses TRBV2 and TRBJ1-2, with TRBD1 identical over 7 bases. The clonotype originates from a woman younger than 35 in good health and CMV-seronegative. The CDR3 loop reads CASNTQGGSYGYTF. CDR3 coding DNA: TGTGCCAGCAATACCCAGGGGGGTAGCTATGGCTACACCTTC.